This T cell receptor (beta chain) was sequenced during a study of post-analysis software for immune sequencing data. Study results and caveats: Patients showed TRBV5-6, TRBV5-1 and TRBV20-1 among four to six TRBV segments more frequent than in controls. Strong co-clustering by F measure was evident for samples that had been prepared in the same batch.

This clonotype was observed once. What it recognizes is unknown. The CDR3 does not end in the conserved phenylalanine or tryptophan, so this is likely a read error. No DNA is shown, since the ends of the CDR3 on it are uncertain; the CDR3 is the one TCRdb lists. Germline V gives CDR1 SGHTA, CDR2 FQGNSA. A total of 17 residues make up the CDR3, ends included. Presence of unique molecular identifiers characterized the TCR beta cDNA libraries. TCRdb redid the calling of the PCR reads with MiXCR, one entry per CDR3 protein. The sample has roughly 730,000 distinct CDR3 sequences, 25% to 30% seen once. The sequenced sample consisted of blood. The rearrangement links TRBV7-2 to TRBJ2-7; the table's D gene call, TRBD1, was not cross checked with the DNA. The receptor was isolated from a girl aged 10 to 17 with multiple sclerosis. This CDR3 is CASSLGGFRESEQYFGA.